The entry that follows covers one TCR beta chain sequence. Which antigen it targets is not known. Within one base of it there is no much larger clone, and no base qualities were kept. Cut back by 6 bases and 5 bases, the V and J ends lie 20 bases apart. The germline V gene yields SGHRS for CDR1 and YFSETQ for CDR2. Its CDR3 holds 15 amino acids, cysteine through phenylalanine. Only the CDR3 portion is preserved as DNA: 45 bases, with reading frame beginning at the first base. TCRbeta CDR3 regions were amplified from genomic DNA by means of the immunoSEQ Assay, a bias-controlled multiplex PCR. Processing in the source paper ran as follows. The number of nucleated cells in each sample was estimated by amplification of reference gene primers within the assay. To quantify the absolute abundance of each unique TCRbeta CDR3 rearrangement, sequence reads were collapsed and filtered. For each sample, productive Simpson clonality was calculated as the square root of Simpson's diversity index over productive rearrangements. TCRdb holds this immuneACCESS table with in-frame rearrangements only. Some clones are missing; in checked studies, unresolved V genes explain under half, and the rest has no known cause. For V, J and clone size, that table is used; D and trimming come from the DNA. This sample has some 160,000 clones in its table, and around 81% of those were observed once. The ten largest clones add up to approximately 13% of the sample.

This sample is drawn from a study of blood T cell repertoires in COVID-19 (dated by TCRdb to 2020 to 2022). About the full investigation: Collaborator samples came from the United States, Italy and Spain and covered acute and convalescent phases of COVID-19. The repertoires were released in a freely available public database meant as a resource for research on the immune response to SARS-CoV-2. HLA class I and class II types, where available, came from metadata supplied by the sample provider rather than from assay-based typing. The material from the prospective study consisted of cDNA or gDNA derived from T cells, B-cell-depleted T cells, or PBMCs. Samples were obtained from the ongoing ImmuneRACE study (first 160 participants) and from over a thousand subjects provided by 6 global collaborators. Deeply sampled blood TCRbeta repertoires from subjects exposed to, actively infected with, or recovered from COVID-19 were included in the dataset. The sample metadata nearly always contained a de-identified subject ID, COVID-19 status, age in years and sex. Overall study results and their limits: How much clinical and demographic metadata was included differed by source and by participant, and the metadata was provided uncurated.

A second Seattle source provided samples from volunteer blood donors who had recovered from COVID-19. The collaborating institutions used their own protocols to collect whole blood in K2EDTA tubes. For TCRbeta analysis, collaborators shipped samples in one of three forms: frozen whole blood, isolated PBMCs, or DNA extracted from either of those sample types. The material sequenced was peripheral blood. This receptor was obtained from a man in his 70s who had recovered from COVID-19. This receptor chain uses TRBV5-1 and TRBJ2-5; matching of 7 bases hints at TRBD2 as the D gene. The sequenced DNA: TGCGCCAGCAAACCCCCTGGAAGGGGGGGGGAGACCCAGTACTTC. Translated, it gives CASKPPGRGGETQYF.